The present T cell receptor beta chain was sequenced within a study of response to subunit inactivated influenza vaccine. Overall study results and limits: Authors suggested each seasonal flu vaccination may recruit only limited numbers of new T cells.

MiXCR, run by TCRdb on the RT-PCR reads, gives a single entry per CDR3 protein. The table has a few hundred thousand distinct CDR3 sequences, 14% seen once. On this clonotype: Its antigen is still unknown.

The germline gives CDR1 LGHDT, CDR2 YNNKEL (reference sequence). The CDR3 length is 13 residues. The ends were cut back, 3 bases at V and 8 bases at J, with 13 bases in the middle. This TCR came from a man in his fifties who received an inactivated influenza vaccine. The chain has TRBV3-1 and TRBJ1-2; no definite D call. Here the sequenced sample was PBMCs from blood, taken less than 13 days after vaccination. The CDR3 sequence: CASSQNEAGGYTF. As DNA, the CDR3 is TGTGCCAGCAGCCAGAACGAGGCGGGGGGCTACACCTTC.